This entry lists 18 T cell receptor beta chains sequenced from one sample in a study of cytomegalovirus exposure and HLA in healthy donors. Use of 60 Vbeta and 13 Jbeta primers characterized the PCR. Assay: immunoSEQ multiplex PCR; the TCRdb copy retains only in-frame clones and omits some. The data hold about 170,000 clones, with 82% observed a single time. Sequencing was done on a sample of PBMCs. These receptors all stem from a girl aged 5 to 17 in good health and CMV-seropositive.

CDR3 coding DNA: TGTGCCTGGAGGGCCCCGGACAGGGCAATCCAGCCCCAGCATTTT. As protein: CAWRAPDRAIQPQHF. V usage is TRBV30 and J usage is TRBJ1-5; 8 bases are shared with TRBD1. The germline CDR1 and CDR2 sequences are GTSNPN and SVGIG (reference sequence). V lost 3 bases and J lost 7; bases outside the gene matches: 11. The CDR3 length is 15 residues.

The chain couples TRBV4-1 to TRBJ2-5; 12 bases map to TRBD2. The ends lost 2 bases at V and 4 bases at J; junction bases unmatched: 5. The CDR3 extends over 16 amino acids. Germline loops: CDR1 MGHRA, CDR2 YSYEKL. CDR3 sequence reads: CASSQNLAGGPETQYF. The CDR3 DNA sequence: TGCGCCAGCAGCCAAAACCTAGCGGGGGGGCCAGAGACCCAGTACTTC.

The rearrangement joins TRBV6-1 to TRBJ2-1; D might be TRBD1 (7 bases). Germline V gives CDR1 MNHNS, CDR2 SASEGT. V gave up 7 bases and J gave up 7 bases, with 14 bases separating them. CDR3 length equals 13 residues. CDR3 residues: CASTQGGANEQFF. The CDR3 DNA is TGTGCCAGCACCCAGGGGGGTGCTAATGAGCAGTTCTTC.

This chain uses TRBV28 with TRBJ1-2; D gene uncertain. This CDR3 contains 13 residues. Germline values: CDR1 MDHEN, CDR2 SYDVKM. Trimming removed 6 bases at V and 5 bases at J, with 13 bases between. This CDR3 reads CASSRFVRYGYTF. The CDR3 region has the DNA TGTGCCAGCAGCCGGTTTGTTCGGTATGGCTACACCTTC.

The J gene is TRBJ1-2, the V gene TRBV28, with a possible D match to TRBD1 (5 bases). CDR1 is MDHEN and CDR2 is SYDVKM in the germline V gene. Between the trimmed V and J ends, which lost 7 bases and 6 bases, there was a span of 18 bases. The CDR3 consists of 14 residues. Here the CDR3 reads CASTLSGGEHGYTF. CDR3 in DNA: TGTGCCAGCACCCTTTCGGGGGGAGAGCATGGCTACACCTTC.

The CDR3 coding sequence is TGTGCCAGCAGCGACCCGGGACAGCGGGCCGGGGAGCTGTTTTTT. It is translated as CASSDPGQRAGELFF. V usage is TRBV2 and J usage is TRBJ2-2, with D perhaps matching TRBD1 (7 bases). Deletions cut 6 bases from V and 6 bases from J, with 17 bases between. Looked up from germline, CDR1 is SNHLY and CDR2 is FYNNEI. This CDR3 comprises 15 residues.

V is TRBV28 and J is TRBJ2-3, with 9 bases fitting TRBD2. Germline CDR1 and CDR2: MDHEN and SYDVKM. V was pared by 5 bases and J by 0 bases, with 3 bases of the junction left unmatched. This CDR3 is 15 amino acids long. The CDR3 sequence: CASSTAGGSTDTQYF. The CDR3 DNA is TGTGCCAGCAGTACAGCGGGAGGTAGCACAGATACGCAGTATTTT.

The chain is built from TRBV6-1 and TRBJ2-7; TRBD2 matches 11 bases. From germline, CDR1 is MNHNS and CDR2 SASEGT. The trim removed 4 bases at V and 5 bases at J, leaving 7 bases unmatched. This CDR3 contains 15 residues. The CDR3 loop is CASSAVVAGGHEQYF. In DNA, the CDR3 is TGTGCCAGCAGTGCCGTCGTAGCGGGAGGGCACGAGCAGTACTTC.

This rearrangement joins TRBV6-1 to TRBJ2-1, with 8 nucleotides matching TRBD2. Germline V gene lookup returns CDR1 MNHNS and CDR2 SASEGT. J gave up 0 bases and V 6 bases, and 1 base lay outside the gene matches. The CDR3 contains 14 residues. CDR3: CASSGGGSYNEQFF. CDR3 nucleotide sequence: TGTGCCAGCAGCGGGGGGGGCTCCTACAATGAGCAGTTCTTC.

J is TRBJ1-5 and V is TRBV28; the match to TRBD1 covers 9 bases. Trimming removed 4 bases from V and 8 bases from J; junction bases left unmatched: 9. The CDR3 runs 15 residues. Looked up from germline, CDR1 is MDHEN and CDR2 is SYDVKM. The CDR3 bases are TGTGCCAGCAGTTGGACAGGGGCCTCCCATGAGCCCCAGCATTTT. Amino acid sequence: CASSWTGASHEPQHF.

The chain employs TRBV5-1 and TRBJ1-2; the D gene is possibly TRBD1 (5 bases). V was pared by 0 bases and J by 4 bases, with 16 bases between. The CDR3 length is 16 residues. CDR1 SGHRS and CDR2 YFSETQ come from the germline V gene. This CDR3 is CASSLAPALGAYGYTF. The CDR3 DNA reads TGCGCCAGCAGCTTGGCCCCGGCTCTAGGGGCCTATGGCTACACCTTC.

CDR3 residues: CASSAGVLSYEQYF. The CDR3 DNA is TGCGCCAGCAGTGCAGGGGTCCTCTCCTACGAGCAGTACTTC. The chain couples TRBV5-1 to TRBJ2-7, with a tentative D call TRBD1 (6 bases). Trimming stripped 5 bases from V and 0 bases from J, with 12 bases between. The length of the CDR3 is 14 residues. Germline CDR1 reads SGHRS; CDR2 reads YFSETQ.

V usage is TRBV9 and J usage is TRBJ2-7, with 9 positions matching TRBD2. CDR3 length: 14 amino acids. J gave up 3 bases and V 1 base, and 2 bases lay outside the gene matches. CDR1 and CDR2 (germline): SGDLS, YYNGEE. Here the CDR3 DNA reads TGTGCCAGCAGCGTATCGACTAGCGGCTACGAGCAGTACTTC. Translation gives CASSVSTSGYEQYF. The entire variable domain, with the rest obtained from reference TRBV9 and TRBJ2-7, is as follows: DSGVTQTPKHLITATGQRVTLRCSPRSGDLSVYWYQQSLDQGLQFLIQYYNGEERAKGNILERFSAQQFPDLHSELNLSSLELGDSALYFCASSVSTSGYEQYFGPGTRLTVT.

The chain couples TRBV6-5 to TRBJ1-1; D is uncertain. V was shortened by 0 bases and J by 4 bases, with 9 bases between the two germline ends. CDR1 is MNHEY, CDR2 SVGAGI, per germline. This CDR3 is 14 amino acids long. CDR3 loop: CASSYSTGVTEAFF. The CDR3 region has the DNA TGTGCCAGCAGTTACTCGACCGGGGTCACTGAAGCTTTCTTT.

V and J are TRBV7-2 and TRBJ2-3, with 8 bases matching TRBD1. Germline values: CDR1 SGHTA, CDR2 FQGNSA. The CDR3 runs 17 residues. The V segment lost 3 bases and the J segment 1 base; nucleotides outside the gene matches: 9. CDR3: CASSFSGAGQGTDTQYF. In DNA form, the CDR3 reads TGTGCCAGCAGCTTTTCGGGGGCGGGACAGGGCACAGATACGCAGTATTTT.

This chain links TRBV29-1 with TRBJ2-1, with a weak D call TRBD2 (6 bases). This CDR3 spans 12 amino acids. V was shortened by 8 bases and J by 4 bases, with 12 bases between the two germline ends. CDR1 is SQVTM and CDR2 is ANQGSEA in the germline V gene. CDR3 bases: TGCAGCTCCGGGACTCTTTACAATGAGCAGTTCTTC. Residues: CSSGTLYNEQFF.

The chain carries TRBV10-3 and TRBJ2-3, with a possible D match to TRBD2 (6 bases). This CDR3 is 18 amino acids long. V gave up 0 bases and J gave up 6 bases, with 22 bases separating them. The germline V gene has CDR1 ENHRY and CDR2 SYGVKD. Here the CDR3 DNA reads TGTGCCATCAGTGAGTCGAAGGTCGGGACTCAAAGCGCGGATACGCAGTATTTT. It encodes CAISESKVGTQSADTQYF.

This clone appeared once. This chain uses TRBV5-1 with TRBJ2-2; 7 bases fit TRBD1. This CDR3 is built from 15 residues. CDR1 is SGHRS, CDR2 YFSETQ, per germline. J was trimmed by 3 bases and V by 4 bases; bases with no gene match: 6. This chain's CDR3 is CASSPWTGHTGELFF. The CDR3 region has the DNA TGCGCCAGCAGCCCCTGGACAGGTCACACCGGGGAGCTGTTTTTT.